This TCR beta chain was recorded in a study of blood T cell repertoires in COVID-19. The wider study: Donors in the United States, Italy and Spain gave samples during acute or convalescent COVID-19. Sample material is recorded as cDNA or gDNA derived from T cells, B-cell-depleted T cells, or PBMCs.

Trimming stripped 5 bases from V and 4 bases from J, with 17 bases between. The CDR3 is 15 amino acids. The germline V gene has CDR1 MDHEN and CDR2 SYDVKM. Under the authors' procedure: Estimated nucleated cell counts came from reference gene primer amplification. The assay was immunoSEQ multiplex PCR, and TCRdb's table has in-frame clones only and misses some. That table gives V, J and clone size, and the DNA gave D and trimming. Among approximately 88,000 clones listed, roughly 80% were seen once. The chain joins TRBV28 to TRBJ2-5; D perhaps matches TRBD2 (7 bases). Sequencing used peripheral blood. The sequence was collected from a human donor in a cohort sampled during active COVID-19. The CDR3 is CASSQPGGSRETQYF. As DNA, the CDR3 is TGTGCCAGCAGTCAGCCGGGGGGCAGCCGAGAGACCCAGTACTTC.